Listed below are T cell receptor beta chains from one sample, sequenced in a study of blood T cell dynamics during melanoma immunotherapy. The assay was immunoSEQ multiplex PCR, and TCRdb's table has in-frame clones only and misses some. Here the sample spans about 22,000 clones, 89% being singletons. Sequencing used blood, obtained from a patient treated with checkpoint blockade. The receptor set was obtained from a human donor with melanoma. CDR3s include the opening cysteine and the closing phenylalanine or tryptophan. D genes are given only for firm matches. Only some rows state a clone size, as once, few, many or a class for expanded clones.

V: TRBV29-1
size: -
J: TRBJ1-2
D: -
CDR3: CSVEPPGVRYGYTF
DNA: TGCAGCGTTGAACCCCCCGGGGTCCGCTATGGCTACACCTTC

V: TRBV19
size: few
J: TRBJ1-5
D: -
CDR3: CASRRARDGLSNQPQHF
DNA: TGTGCCAGTAGAAGGGCCCGGGACGGTCTTAGCAATCAGCCCCAGCATTTT

V: TRBV6-6
size: once
J: TRBJ1-6
D: -
CDR3: CASSRGTADSPLHF
DNA: TGTGCCAGCAGCCGAGGGACCGCAGATTCACCCCTCCACTTT

V: TRBV5-1
size: -
J: TRBJ2-5
D: TRBD1
CDR3: CASSLAGTGTGVETQYF
DNA: TGCGCCAGCAGCTTGGCGGGGACCGGGACAGGGGTCGAGACCCAGTACTTC

V: TRBV28
size: -
J: TRBJ2-2
D: -
CDR3: CASSLTPGELFF
DNA: TGTGCCAGCAGTTTAACCCCCGGGGAGCTGTTTTTT

V: TRBV14
size: -
J: TRBJ1-1
D: TRBD1
CDR3: CASSLRTGRNTEAFF
DNA: TGTGCCAGCAGCCTAAGGACAGGGAGGAACACTGAAGCTTTCTTT

V: TRBV11-1
size: -
J: TRBJ2-1
D: -
CDR3: CASSSSGGAGRLNNEQFF
DNA: TGTGCCAGCAGCTCATCGGGTGGGGCGGGGAGACTGAACAATGAGCAGTTCTTC

V: TRBV28
size: -
J: TRBJ1-5
D: -
CDR3: CASSLLAGSGQPQHF
DNA: TGTGCCAGCAGTTTACTAGCAGGGAGCGGACAGCCCCAGCATTTT

V: TRBV19
size: once
J: TRBJ1-1
D: TRBD1
CDR3: CASNYRDRVNTEAFF
DNA: TGTGCCAGCAATTACCGGGACAGGGTGAACACTGAAGCTTTCTTT

V: TRBV6-5
size: -
J: TRBJ2-7
D: -
CDR3: CASSVTGFGEQYF
DNA: TGTGCCAGCAGTGTCACAGGGTTTGGAGAGCAGTACTTC

V: TRBV12-5
size: -
J: TRBJ1-1
D: -
CDR3: CASGLVRPGGFMNTEAFF
DNA: TGTGCTAGTGGTTTGGTACGTCCGGGGGGTTTCATGAACACTGAAGCTTTCTTT

V: TRBV11-3
size: -
J: TRBJ2-1
D: TRBD2
CDR3: CASSTRTSGISSYNEQFF
DNA: TGTGCCAGCAGCACCCGGACTAGCGGGATAAGCTCCTACAATGAGCAGTTCTTC

V: TRBV27
size: -
J: TRBJ2-1
D: -
CDR3: CASSFGGPGAEQFF
DNA: TGTGCCAGCAGTTTCGGTGGGCCCGGCGCGGAGCAGTTCTTC

V: TRBV7-9
size: -
J: TRBJ1-3
D: -
CDR3: CASTPRENTIYF
DNA: TGTGCCAGCACCCCGAGGGAAAACACCATATATTTT

V: TRBV7-2
size: -
J: TRBJ2-1
D: TRBD2
CDR3: CASSLSDPISGPPYNEQFF
DNA: TGTGCCAGCAGCCTCTCTGACCCCATTAGCGGGCCCCCCTACAATGAGCAGTTCTTC

V: TRBV28
size: -
J: TRBJ1-2
D: -
CDR3: CASSLRRRGGEGYTF
DNA: TGTGCCAGCAGTTTGCGGCGCCGTGGGGGGGAAGGCTACACCTTC

V: TRBV19
size: -
J: TRBJ1-2
D: -
CDR3: CASSYTGNYGYTF
DNA: TGTGCCAGTAGTTACACAGGGAACTATGGCTACACCTTC

V: TRBV5-1
size: -
J: TRBJ2-2
D: -
CDR3: CASSLSRSTGELFF
DNA: TGCGCCAGCAGCTTGTCGCGTAGCACCGGGGAGCTGTTTTTT

V: TRBV2
size: -
J: TRBJ2-7
D: TRBD1
CDR3: CASRTGQTYEQYF
DNA: TGTGCCAGCAGGACAGGGCAAACCTACGAGCAGTACTTC

V: TRBV15
size: -
J: TRBJ1-1
D: -
CDR3: CATWYPGKNTEAFF
DNA: TGTGCCACCTGGTATCCAGGGAAGAACACTGAAGCTTTCTTT

V: TRBV5-6
size: -
J: TRBJ2-7
D: -
CDR3: CASSLLDRSGQYF
DNA: TGTGCCAGCAGCCTCTTGGACAGATCTGGGCAGTACTTC

V: TRBV11-3
size: once
J: TRBJ2-2
D: TRBD2
CDR3: CASSLGTSFGELFF
DNA: TGTGCCAGCAGCTTGGGGACTAGCTTTGGGGAGCTGTTTTTT

V: TRBV7-9
size: few
J: TRBJ1-1
D: -
CDR3: CASSFPRENTEAFF
DNA: TGTGCCAGCAGCTTCCCTAGAGAGAACACTGAAGCTTTCTTT

V: TRBV6-1
size: -
J: TRBJ2-7
D: -
CDR3: CASENRERGEQYF
DNA: TGTGCCAGTGAAAACCGCGAAAGGGGCGAGCAGTACTTC

V: TRBV28
size: -
J: TRBJ2-7
D: -
CDR3: CASSPGPSYEQYF
DNA: TGTGCCAGCAGTCCGGGACCATCATACGAGCAGTACTTC

V: TRBV14
size: -
J: TRBJ2-3
D: TRBD2
CDR3: CASSLRLADGTDTQYF
DNA: TGTGCCAGCAGCCTACGACTAGCCGACGGCACAGATACGCAGTATTTT

V: TRBV27
size: -
J: TRBJ1-5
D: TRBD1
CDR3: CASRSQQGQGQPQHF
DNA: TGTGCCAGCAGGTCCCAACAGGGGCAAGGTCAGCCCCAGCATTTT

V: TRBV6-5
size: few
J: TRBJ1-2
D: -
CDR3: CASSYDRIGYTF
DNA: TGTGCCAGCAGTTACGATCGGATTGGCTACACCTTC

V: TRBV5-1
size: -
J: TRBJ2-1
D: TRBD2
CDR3: CASSLGLFGLAGNEQFF
DNA: TGCGCCAGCAGCTTGGGCCTCTTCGGACTAGCGGGGAATGAGCAGTTCTTC

V: TRBV10-2
size: few
J: TRBJ2-2
D: TRBD1
CDR3: CASNKRGQSDNTGELFF
DNA: TGCGCCAGCAACAAGAGGGGACAGTCAGATAACACCGGGGAGCTGTTTTTT

V: TRBV12-5
size: few
J: TRBJ2-3
D: -
CDR3: CASGLKTDTQYF
DNA: TGTGCTAGTGGTTTGAAGACAGATACGCAGTATTTT

V: TRBV7-8
size: -
J: TRBJ2-2
D: TRBD2
CDR3: CASSLFSGTSGLTGELFF
DNA: TGTGCCAGCAGCTTATTCTCTGGGACTAGCGGACTCACCGGGGAGCTGTTTTTT

V: TRBV6-5
size: -
J: TRBJ2-7
D: -
CDR3: CASNPPGARDEQYF
DNA: TGTGCCAGCAATCCCCCGGGAGCAAGGGACGAGCAGTACTTC

V: TRBV19
size: -
J: TRBJ1-5
D: -
CDR3: CASSMPPFTGPYSNQPQHF
DNA: TGTGCCAGTAGTATGCCCCCCTTTACAGGGCCTTATAGCAATCAGCCCCAGCATTTT

V: TRBV11-2
size: -
J: TRBJ1-4
D: -
CDR3: CASSLGRVDEKLFF
DNA: TGTGCCAGCAGCTTGGGAAGGGTGGATGAAAAACTGTTTTTT

V: TRBV7-7
size: -
J: TRBJ2-7
D: -
CDR3: CASSQGAGGIEQYF
DNA: TGTGCCAGCAGCCAAGGCGCAGGAGGGATAGAGCAGTACTTC

V: TRBV30
size: once
J: TRBJ2-7
D: -
CDR3: CAWSRTGVSDEQYF
DNA: TGTGCCTGGAGTAGAACAGGAGTCTCTGACGAGCAGTACTTC

V: TRBV11-1
size: once
J: TRBJ2-1
D: -
CDR3: CASSLKAANNEQFF
DNA: TGTGCCAGCAGCTTAAAGGCAGCAAACAATGAGCAGTTCTTC

V: TRBV5-5
size: -
J: TRBJ2-5
D: TRBD2
CDR3: CASSIGLAGGKAETQYF
DNA: TGTGCCAGCAGCATAGGACTAGCGGGGGGAAAGGCGGAGACCCAGTACTTC

V: TRBV28
size: -
J: TRBJ1-2
D: -
CDR3: CASSRAGQDYGYTF
DNA: TGTGCCAGCAGTAGAGCAGGGCAGGACTATGGCTACACCTTC

V: TRBV6-6
size: -
J: TRBJ2-5
D: TRBD2
CDR3: CASSLVAGASLGTQYF
DNA: TGTGCCAGCAGTCTGGTAGCGGGGGCCTCCCTGGGGACCCAGTACTTC

V: TRBV27
size: -
J: TRBJ2-7
D: TRBD2
CDR3: CASSLRETSGSYEQYF
DNA: TGTGCCAGCAGTTTGCGGGAAACTAGCGGGAGTTACGAGCAGTACTTC

V: TRBV5-1
size: -
J: TRBJ2-7
D: TRBD1
CDR3: CASSRGQSGSYEQYF
DNA: TGCGCCAGCAGCAGGGGACAGAGTGGCTCCTACGAGCAGTACTTC

V: TRBV28
size: -
J: TRBJ2-3
D: TRBD1
CDR3: CASSRLGTGASTDTQYF
DNA: TGTGCCAGCAGCCGCCTAGGGACAGGAGCTAGCACAGATACGCAGTATTTT

V: TRBV4-1
size: few
J: TRBJ2-3
D: -
CDR3: CASSQGWSYTDTQYF
DNA: TGCGCCAGCAGCCAAGGGTGGTCATACACAGATACGCAGTATTTT

V: TRBV7-6
size: -
J: TRBJ2-2
D: -
CDR3: CASSLKGNGELFF
DNA: TGTGCCAGCAGCTTAAAGGGAAACGGGGAGCTGTTTTTT

V: TRBV28
size: -
J: TRBJ2-7
D: TRBD1
CDR3: CASSLTGNAEQYF
DNA: TGTGCCAGCAGCTTGACAGGGAACGCCGAGCAGTACTTC

V: TRBV19
size: -
J: TRBJ2-7
D: -
CDR3: CASSDRRSGRQYF
DNA: TGTGCCAGTAGCGACAGGAGGTCGGGTCGGCAGTACTTC

V: TRBV28
size: -
J: TRBJ1-3
D: TRBD1
CDR3: CASSPRTGPGNTIYF
DNA: TGTGCCAGCAGTCCCCGGACAGGGCCTGGAAACACCATATATTTT

V: TRBV2
size: -
J: TRBJ1-6
D: TRBD1
CDR3: CASRGGTGLHSPLHF
DNA: TGTGCCAGCAGGGGGGGGACAGGGCTTCACTCACCCCTCCACTTT

V: TRBV28
size: -
J: TRBJ1-4
D: TRBD1
CDR3: CASSLPGQEAGLEEKLFF
DNA: TGTGCCAGCAGTTTACCAGGACAGGAGGCCGGCCTTGAAGAAAAACTGTTTTTT

V: TRBV6-6
size: once
J: TRBJ1-2
D: -
CDR3: CASSWDGPRKGYTF
DNA: TGTGCCAGCAGTTGGGACGGTCCGCGGAAGGGCTACACCTTC

V: TRBV27
size: -
J: TRBJ1-2
D: TRBD1
CDR3: CASSLTGQGPYGHTF
DNA: TGTGCCAGCAGTCTCACCGGACAGGGGCCCTATGGCCACACCTTC

V: TRBV6-6
size: -
J: TRBJ1-3
D: TRBD1
CDR3: CASSYYGTDSGNTIYF
DNA: TGTGCCAGCAGTTACTACGGGACAGACTCTGGAAACACCATATATTTT